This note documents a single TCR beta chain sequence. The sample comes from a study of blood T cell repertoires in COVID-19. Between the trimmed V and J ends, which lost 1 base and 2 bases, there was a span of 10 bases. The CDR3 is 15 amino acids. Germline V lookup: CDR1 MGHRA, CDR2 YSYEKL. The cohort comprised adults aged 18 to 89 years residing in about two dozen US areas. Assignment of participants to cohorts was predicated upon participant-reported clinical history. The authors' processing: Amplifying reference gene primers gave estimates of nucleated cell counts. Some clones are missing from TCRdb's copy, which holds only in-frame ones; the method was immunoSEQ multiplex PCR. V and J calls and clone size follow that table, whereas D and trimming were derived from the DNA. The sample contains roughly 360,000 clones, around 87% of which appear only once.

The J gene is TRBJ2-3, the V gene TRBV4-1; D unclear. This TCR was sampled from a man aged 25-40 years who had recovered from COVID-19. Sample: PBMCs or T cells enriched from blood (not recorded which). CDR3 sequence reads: CASSQVLLTTDTQYF. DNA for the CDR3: TGCGCCAGCAGCCAAGTACTCCTTACCACAGATACGCAGTATTTT.